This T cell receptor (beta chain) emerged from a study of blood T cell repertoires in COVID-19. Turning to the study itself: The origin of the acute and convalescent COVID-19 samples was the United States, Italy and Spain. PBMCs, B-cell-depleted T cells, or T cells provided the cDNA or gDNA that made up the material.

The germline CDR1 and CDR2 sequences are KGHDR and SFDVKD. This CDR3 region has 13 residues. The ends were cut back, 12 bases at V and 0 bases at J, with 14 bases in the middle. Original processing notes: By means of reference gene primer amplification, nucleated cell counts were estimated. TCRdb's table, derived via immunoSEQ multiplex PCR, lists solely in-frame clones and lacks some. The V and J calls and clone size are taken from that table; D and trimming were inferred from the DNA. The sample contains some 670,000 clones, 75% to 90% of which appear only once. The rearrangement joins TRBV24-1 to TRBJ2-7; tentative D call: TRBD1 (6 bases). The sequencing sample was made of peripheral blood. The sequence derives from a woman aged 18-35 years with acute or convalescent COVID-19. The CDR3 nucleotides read TGTGCCGGAACGGACAGCCTCTCCTACGAGCAGTACTTC. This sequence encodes CAGTDSLSYEQYF.